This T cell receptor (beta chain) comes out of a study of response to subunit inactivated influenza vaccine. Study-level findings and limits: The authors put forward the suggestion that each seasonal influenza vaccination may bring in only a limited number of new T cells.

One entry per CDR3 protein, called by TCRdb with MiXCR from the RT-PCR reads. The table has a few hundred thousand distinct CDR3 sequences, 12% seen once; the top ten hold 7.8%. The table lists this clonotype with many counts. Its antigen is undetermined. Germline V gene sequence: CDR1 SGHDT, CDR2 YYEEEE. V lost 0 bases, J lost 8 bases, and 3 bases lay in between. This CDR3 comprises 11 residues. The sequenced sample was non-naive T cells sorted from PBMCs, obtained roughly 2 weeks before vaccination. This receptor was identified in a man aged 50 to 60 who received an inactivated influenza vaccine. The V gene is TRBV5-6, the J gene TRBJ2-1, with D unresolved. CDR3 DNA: TGTGCCAGCAGCTTGGCGGATGAGCAGTTCTTC. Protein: CASSLADEQFF.